Described below is a single T cell receptor (beta chain) sequence and its context. What it binds is not known. The data belong to a study of cytomegalovirus exposure and HLA in healthy donors. This table comes from immunoSEQ multiplex PCR, and its TCRdb copy is limited to in-frame clones, with some not included. Among approximately 110,000 clones listed, roughly 93% were seen once. Regarding the study as a whole: Most TCR sequences were rare, but some public TCRs occurred in many donors. Fewer than 200 TCR beta chains were listed as cytomegalovirus-associated.

CDR3 length: 14 residues. With 5 bases removed from V and 0 bases from J, the gap between germline ends came to 8 bases. The germline gives CDR1 SGHAT, CDR2 FQNNGV. The donors formed part of the approximately 110-subject validation cohort, distinct from the roughly 670-subject first cohort. This sequence originates from a woman between 18 and 30 years old in good health and CMV-seronegative. V and J are TRBV11-2 and TRBJ2-1; D call uncertain. The source material was PBMCs. Here the CDR3 reads CASSVESSYNEQFF. DNA of the CDR3: TGTGCCAGCAGCGTTGAGAGCTCCTACAATGAGCAGTTCTTC.